The source of this T cell receptor (beta chain) is a study of T-cell memory formation after mild COVID-19. Across the whole study: The study found TCR clusters largely donor specific. General study results and limits: Pre-infection memory showed some responding clones, and this suggested that cross-reactive memory joined. Those CD4+ clones that contracted were mainly in CM and EM (CD8+ ones in EMRA).

As to this clonotype: Its antigen remains unidentified.

Looked up from germline, CDR1 is LNHNV and CDR2 is YYDKDF (reference sequence). The CDR3 sequence is 16 residues long. V lost 0 bases to trimming and J lost 4 bases; unmatched junction nucleotides: 5. Employing constant-segment primers, 5'RACE generated TCR alpha and TCR beta cDNA libraries bearing sample barcodes and UMIs. TCRdb independently ran MiXCR on the 5' RACE reads; one entry per CDR3 protein. Here the sample spans approximately 170,000 distinct CDR3 sequences, 10% to 15% being singletons. The clonotype was recovered from a man aged 18 to 35 who had mild COVID-19 (a few samples of this study predate the infection). Cell type and time point are not known. The sample consisted of PBMCs or a T cell subset sorted from them (not recorded which). The gene calls are TRBV15 and TRBJ2-7; 11 nucleotides align to TRBD1. CDR3 region: CATSRDPGTGGYEQYF. The CDR3 bases are TGTGCCACCAGCAGAGATCCCGGGACAGGGGGTTACGAGCAGTACTTC. Full variable domain (rest looked up from reference TRBV15 and TRBJ2-7): DAMVIQNPRYQVTQFGKPVTLSCSQTLNHNVMYWYQQKSSQAPKLLFHYYDKDFNNEADTPDNFQSRRPNTSFCFLDIRSPGLGDTAMYLCATSRDPGTGGYEQYFGPGTRLTVT.